The source of this TCR beta chain is a study of T cells in localized non-small cell lung cancer. Study observations and caveats: Higher adjacent-lung clonality was associated with shorter survival.

Note on this clone: Antigen unknown.

Repertoires were generated with immunoSEQ multiplex PCR, while TCRdb's copy carries only in-frame clones and drops some. This table holds approximately 70,000 clones, roughly 90% found once. The length of the CDR3 is 14 residues. Trimming cost V 6 bases and J 6 bases, with 15 bases left between them. CDR1 LNHDA and CDR2 SQIVND come from the germline V gene (reference sequence). The sequenced sample was peripheral blood, obtained before any cancer treatment. The source is a male donor at least 60 years old with stage III squamous cell lung carcinoma. The chain is built from TRBV19 and TRBJ2-1, with D possibly matching TRBD1 (6 bases). The chain's CDR3 is CASRPDSKFNEQFF. For the CDR3, the DNA is TGTGCCAGTAGACCGGACAGCAAATTCAATGAGCAGTTCTTC.